This TCR beta chain was sequenced during a study of blood T cell repertoires in COVID-19. Study information: Whether acute or convalescent, the COVID-19 samples came from the United States, Italy and Spain. PBMCs, B-cell-depleted T cells, or T cells were the source of the cDNA or gDNA that made up the material.

CDR3 size: 18 residues. V was cut by 4 bases and J by 3 bases, with 21 bases left in between. The V gene's germline CDR1 is LNHDA and CDR2 SQIVND (reference sequence). Repertoires were generated with immunoSEQ multiplex PCR, while TCRdb's copy carries only in-frame clones and drops some. The repertoire holds tens of thousands of clones, with around 68% as singletons. The clonotype comes from a woman between 70 and 85 years old with acute or convalescent COVID-19. The material sequenced was peripheral blood. This chain links TRBV19 with TRBJ2-2; tentative D call: TRBD2 (6 bases). CDR3 bases: TGTGCCAGTAGTAACTCCCTTCTGGACGGGAGTTACACCGGGGAGCTGTTTTTT. Protein product: CASSNSLLDGSYTGELFF.